A single sample is the source of the 21 T cell receptor beta chains below, sequenced in a study of cytomegalovirus exposure and HLA in healthy donors. Vbeta (60) and Jbeta (13) primers were used in the PCR. Some clones are missing from TCRdb's copy, which holds only in-frame ones; the method was immunoSEQ multiplex PCR. The data show 100,000 to 150,000 clones, over 75% seen once. The sequenced sample was PBMCs. The receptors shown here come from a man younger than 30 in good health and CMV-seropositive.

The rearrangement joins TRBV6-6 to TRBJ1-4; TRBD1 might be the D (5 bases). Germline V lookup: CDR1 MNHNY, CDR2 SVGAGI (reference sequence). This CDR3 comprises 14 residues. Trimming removed 6 bases at V and 1 base at J, with 9 bases between. CDR3 bases: TGTGCCAGCAGCCGGGGGGGAACTAATGAAAAACTGTTTTTT. Protein sequence: CASSRGGTNEKLFF.

The chain is built from TRBV2 and TRBJ2-1; TRBD2 is a possible D gene (5 bases). The germline gives CDR1 SNHLY, CDR2 FYNNEI. With 4 bases removed from V and 6 bases from J, the gap between germline ends came to 13 bases. The CDR3 length is 14 residues. The CDR3 sequence is CASSGLLDSNEQFF. The CDR3 DNA is TGTGCCAGCAGTGGACTACTAGATTCCAATGAGCAGTTCTTC.

The chain is built from TRBV6-9 and TRBJ1-3, with 7 bases matching TRBD1. The CDR3 extends over 16 amino acids. CDR1 and CDR2 from the germline V gene are MNHGY and SVAAGI. The V segment lost 0 bases and the J segment 2 bases; nucleotides outside the gene matches: 4. CDR3 coding DNA: TGTGCCAGCAGTTATTCCAAGACAGGGCCTGGAAACACCATATATTTT. Translated: CASSYSKTGPGNTIYF.

The chain combines TRBV5-1 with TRBJ2-1, with D perhaps TRBD2 (5 bases). V lost 0 bases, J lost 7 bases, and 17 bases lay in between. Germline V gene data show CDR1 as SGHRS and CDR2 as YFSETQ. The CDR3 spans 16 residues. CDR3 amino acids: CASSLEVGSSGNEQFF. CDR3 nucleotides: TGCGCCAGCAGCTTGGAGGTGGGGTCCTCGGGGAATGAGCAGTTCTTC.

The chain combines TRBV11-2 with TRBJ2-7; 7 bases match TRBD1. This CDR3 spans 15 amino acids. Germline lookup yields CDR1 SGHAT and CDR2 FQNNGV. Trimming took 6 bases from V and 5 from J; bases not matched to a gene: 13. CDR3 DNA sequence: TGTGCCAGCAGGAACCTAAGACAGGGTCCCAACGAGCAGTACTTC. This codes for CASRNLRQGPNEQYF.

V usage is TRBV14 and J usage is TRBJ2-5; 10 nucleotides align to TRBD2. V gave up 2 bases and J gave up 5 bases; unmatched junction bases: 2. Germline CDR1 and CDR2: SGHDN and FVKESK. The CDR3 is 14 residues long. The CDR3 region is CASSQIAGGETQYF. In DNA, the CDR3 is TGTGCCAGCAGCCAAATAGCGGGGGGTGAGACCCAGTACTTC.

V usage is TRBV13 and J usage is TRBJ2-2, with 10 bases matching TRBD2. The germline V gene encodes CDR1 PRHDT and CDR2 FYEKMQ (reference sequence). Trimming at V came to 4 bases and at J to 3 bases, leaving 8 bases not matched to a gene. This CDR3 is 17 amino acids long. The CDR3 protein is CASSSYSSGRYTGELFF. CDR3 DNA: TGTGCCAGCAGCTCGTACAGTAGCGGGAGGTACACCGGGGAGCTGTTTTTT.

V gene TRBV27 combines with J gene TRBJ1-6; tentatively, D is TRBD1 (5 bases). Trimming took 2 bases from V and 8 from J, leaving 16 bases between them. Germline CDR1 and CDR2: MNHEY and SMNVEV (reference sequence). The length of the CDR3 is 16 residues. CDR3 in DNA: TGTGCCAGCAGTTTAGCGCAGGGCCAGTATGATTCACCCCTCCACTTT. Translation: CASSLAQGQYDSPLHF.

The gene calls are TRBV29-1 and TRBJ2-6; no clear D. Germline assignment: CDR1 SQVTM and CDR2 ANQGSEA. Trimming removed 6 bases from V and 1 base from J, with 7 bases in between. This CDR3 has 13 residues. The CDR3 spells CSVLSSGANVLTF. In DNA form, the CDR3 reads TGCAGCGTCCTGAGTTCTGGGGCCAACGTCCTGACTTTC.

The V call is TRBV5-1, the J call TRBJ2-1, with TRBD2 matching over 7 bases. Germline V gene lookup returns CDR1 SGHRS and CDR2 YFSETQ. The CDR3 covers 17 residues. V dropped 1 base and J dropped 2; count of bases not matched to a gene: 9. CDR3 bases: TGCGCCAGCAGCTTGAGGTCGCTAGCGGAGGCCTACAATGAGCAGTTCTTC. It yields the protein CASSLRSLAEAYNEQFF.

This clone was counted only a few times. V usage is TRBV19 and J usage is TRBJ2-1, with TRBD2 matching over 12 bases. This CDR3 contains 15 residues. Germline values: CDR1 LNHDA, CDR2 SQIVND (reference sequence). J was trimmed by 6 bases and V by 4 bases; bases with no gene match: 4. The CDR3 DNA is TGTGCCAGTAGTAACCTAGCGGGGGGGCTCAATGAGCAGTTCTTC. Its translation: CASSNLAGGLNEQFF.

V gene TRBV6-6 combines with J gene TRBJ2-7; D call uncertain. Per germline, CDR1 MNHNY and CDR2 SVGAGI (reference sequence). V lost 0 bases and J 3 bases, leaving 6 bases between the germline ends. This CDR3 comprises 13 residues. The CDR3: CASSYSEIYEQYF. The CDR3 region has the DNA TGTGCCAGCAGTTACTCAGAGATCTACGAGCAGTACTTC.

The rearrangement uses TRBV13 and TRBJ2-7; TRBD1 matches at 9 bases. This CDR3 comprises 15 residues. The ends lost 5 bases at V and 2 bases at J; junction bases unmatched: 7. Germline V lookup: CDR1 PRHDT, CDR2 FYEKMQ (reference sequence). CDR3 loop: CASSLGQGRPYEQYF. In nucleotides, the CDR3 is TGTGCCAGCAGCCTTGGACAGGGGAGGCCCTACGAGCAGTACTTC.

The rearrangement joins TRBV6-1 to TRBJ1-2; the match to TRBD1 covers 7 bases. The V gene end was trimmed by 6 bases and the J gene end by 0 bases; junction bases not matched to a gene: 4. The CDR3 runs to 14 residues. Germline V CDR1 and CDR2: MNHNS, SASEGT. CDR3: CASRRTGANYGYTF. The CDR3 nucleotides read TGTGCCAGCAGACGGACAGGAGCTAACTATGGCTACACCTTC.

This clone has more than one count but fewer than ten. V is TRBV4-3 and J is TRBJ1-4; D is ambiguous. The germline gives CDR1 LGHNA, CDR2 YSLEER. V was pared by 4 bases and J by 0 bases, with 15 bases between. CDR3 length: 17 amino acids. The CDR3 sequence: CASSRDFPLATNEKLFF. The DNA of the CDR3 is TGCGCCAGCAGCCGTGACTTCCCGCTAGCAACTAATGAAAAACTGTTTTTT.

The V and J genes are TRBV7-6 and TRBJ1-1; TRBD1 matches at 10 bases. CDR1 is SGHVS and CDR2 is FNYEAQ in the germline V gene. The V and J ends lost 5 bases and 4 bases, in that order; junction bases with no gene match: 10. This CDR3 comprises 16 residues. The CDR3: CASSPGTGEAGTEAFF. CDR3 DNA sequence: TGTGCCAGCAGCCCCGGGACAGGGGAAGCAGGCACTGAAGCTTTCTTT.

CDR3 region: CASSPRDRGLNTGELFF. CDR3 sequence (DNA): TGTGCCAGCAGCCCCCGGGACAGGGGGCTGAACACCGGGGAGCTGTTTTTT. The rearrangement uses TRBV7-9 and TRBJ2-2; 12 positions match TRBD1. V was pared by 5 bases and J by 1 base, with 5 bases of the junction left unmatched. The CDR3 has 17 amino acids. Looked up from germline, CDR1 is SEHNR and CDR2 is FQNEAQ (reference sequence).

The rearrangement joins TRBV19 to TRBJ2-5; 7 bases fit TRBD1. The end of the DNA aligns better with TRBJ2-7, so the J call may be wrong. The germline gives CDR1 LNHDA, CDR2 SQIVND (reference sequence). This CDR3 contains 14 residues. As DNA, the CDR3 is TGTGCCAGTAGTTTCCGGGACAGTCCCTACGAGCAGTACTTC. Translating it yields CASSFRDSPYEQYF.

The J gene is TRBJ2-1, the V gene TRBV4-3; D gene ambiguous. The CDR3 has 16 amino acids. The germline V and J ends were trimmed by 0 bases and 0 bases, with 9 bases remaining between them. Germline V gene sequence: CDR1 LGHNA, CDR2 YSLEER. The CDR3 reads CASSQDKLSSYNEQFF. The CDR3 DNA follows: TGCGCCAGCAGCCAAGATAAATTGAGCTCCTACAATGAGCAGTTCTTC.

This clone was observed once. CDR3 sequence (DNA): TGTGCCAGCAGTGATATGTTCTGGGACAGCACTTACCAAGAGACCCAGTACTTC. It specifies CASSDMFWDSTYQETQYF. This rearrangement joins TRBV25-1 to TRBJ2-5; 7 positions match TRBD1. The CDR3 loop spans 18 amino acids. Germline CDR1 is MGHDK and CDR2 is SYGVNS. Trimming removed 3 bases from V and 0 bases from J; junction bases left unmatched: 13.

Written as DNA, the CDR3 is TGTGCCAGCAGCCCGGGACAGGGGAGAACTAACACTGAAGCTTTCTTT. Protein sequence: CASSPGQGRTNTEAFF. The chain employs TRBV7-2 and TRBJ1-1, with 10 bases lining up with TRBD1. J lost 2 bases, V lost 5 bases, and 8 bases had no gene match. CDR1 is SGHTA and CDR2 is FQGNSA in the germline V gene. The CDR3 is 16 amino acids.